Listed below are T cell receptor beta chains from one sample, sequenced in a study of T cells in Graves' hyperthyroidism and ophthalmopathy. Using its own MiXCR run on the multiplex PCR reads, TCRdb lists one record per CDR3 protein. The sample comprises fewer than 650,000 distinct CDR3 sequences, 14% of which are singletons, and 5.8% rests with the top ten. Sequencing used blood. The source is a young woman with Graves' hyperthyroidism that later progressed to Graves' ophthalmopathy. CDR3s include the opening cysteine and the closing phenylalanine or tryptophan. Each record gives: J gene, V gene, D gene, clone size, CDR3 protein, CDR3 DNA. D genes are given only for firm matches. Expanded clones are given a class, and other clones once, few, many or no size at all.

j_gene: TRBJ2-7; v_gene: TRBV7-9; d_gene: .; abundance: many; CDR3aa: CASSLIEQAYEQYF; CDR3nt: TGTGCCAGCAGCTTAATCGAACAGGCCTACGAGCAGTACTTC
j_gene: TRBJ1-4; v_gene: TRBV30; d_gene: .; abundance: many; CDR3aa: CAWSYPGRVSEKLFF; CDR3nt: TGTGCCTGGAGTTACCCAGGCAGGGTTAGTGAAAAACTGTTTTTT
j_gene: TRBJ2-3; v_gene: TRBV6-6; d_gene: TRBD2; abundance: many; CDR3aa: CASSYSLAGTDTQYF; CDR3nt: TGTGCCAGCAGTTACTCACTAGCGGGCACAGATACGCAGTATTTT
j_gene: TRBJ2-1; v_gene: TRBV20-1; d_gene: .; abundance: few; CDR3aa: CSASRVGSDNNKQFF; CDR3nt: TGCAGTGCTAGTAGGGTCGGGAGCGATAACAATAAGCAGTTCTTC
j_gene: TRBJ2-1; v_gene: TRBV4-2; d_gene: TRBD2; abundance: few; CDR3aa: CASSQGLAGAYNEQFF; CDR3nt: TGTGCCAGCAGCCAGGGACTAGCGGGGGCCTACAATGAGCAGTTCTTC
j_gene: TRBJ1-2; v_gene: TRBV30; d_gene: .; abundance: many; CDR3aa: CAWSSSRGYTF; CDR3nt: TGTGCCTGGTCGTCCTCTAGGGGCTACACCTTC
j_gene: TRBJ2-1; v_gene: TRBV28; d_gene: .; abundance: many; CDR3aa: CASSVSYNEQFF; CDR3nt: TGTGCCAGCAGTGTATCCTACAATGAGCAGTTCTTC
j_gene: TRBJ2-6; v_gene: TRBV27; d_gene: .; abundance: .; CDR3aa: CASSFGPSGANVLTF; CDR3nt: TGTGCCAGCAGTTTCGGGCCCTCTGGGGCCAACGTCCTGACTTTC
j_gene: TRBJ1-5; v_gene: TRBV12-3/TRBV12-4; d_gene: TRBD1; abundance: many; CDR3aa: CASRPGQSSLQPQHF; CDR3nt: TGTGCCAGCAGGCCGGGACAGAGCTCCCTGCAGCCCCAGCATTTT
j_gene: TRBJ2-5; v_gene: TRBV5-4; d_gene: TRBD1; abundance: many; CDR3aa: CASSYPRQGGQETQYF; CDR3nt: TGTGCCAGCAGCTACCCTAGACAGGGGGGGCAAGAGACCCAGTACTTC
j_gene: TRBJ1-2; v_gene: TRBV4-3; d_gene: TRBD1; abundance: .; CDR3aa: CASSQTPGRTGSFNYGYTF; CDR3nt: TGCGCCAGCAGCCAAACACCAGGGAGGACAGGGTCTTTTAACTATGGCTACACCTTC
j_gene: TRBJ1-1; v_gene: TRBV20-1; d_gene: TRBD1; abundance: many; CDR3aa: CSDGGTGRNTEAFF; CDR3nt: TGCAGTGATGGGGGGACAGGACGAAACACTGAAGCTTTCTTT
j_gene: TRBJ2-7; v_gene: TRBV12-3/TRBV12-4; d_gene: .; abundance: .; CDR3aa: CASIPPWGPFYEQYF; CDR3nt: TGTGCCAGCATTCCTCCTTGGGGGCCATTTTACGAGCAGTACTTC
j_gene: TRBJ1-1; v_gene: TRBV7-9; d_gene: .; abundance: many; CDR3aa: CASSLVRVEAFF; CDR3nt: TGTGCCAGCAGCTTAGTACGAGTAGAAGCTTTCTTT
j_gene: TRBJ1-6; v_gene: TRBV7-9; d_gene: .; abundance: many; CDR3aa: CASSFETEGSPLHF; CDR3nt: TGTGCCAGCAGCTTCGAAACAGAAGGATCACCCCTCCACTTT
j_gene: TRBJ2-5; v_gene: TRBV5-1; d_gene: .; abundance: .; CDR3aa: CASNGGAALGETQYF; CDR3nt: TGCGCCAGCAATGGCGGAGCGGCCCTTGGAGAGACCCAGTACTTC
j_gene: TRBJ2-7; v_gene: TRBV19; d_gene: TRBD2; abundance: many; CDR3aa: CASSIGPSGDYEQYF; CDR3nt: TGTGCCAGTAGTATAGGGCCTAGCGGGGACTACGAGCAGTACTTC
j_gene: TRBJ2-2; v_gene: TRBV13; d_gene: TRBD1; abundance: .; CDR3aa: CASSLVAGTGVLGELFF; CDR3nt: TGTGCCAGCAGCTTAGTGGCCGGGACAGGGGTGTTGGGGGAGCTGTTTTTT
j_gene: TRBJ1-1; v_gene: TRBV19; d_gene: TRBD1; abundance: many; CDR3aa: CASGSGGAAFF; CDR3nt: TGTGCCAGTGGGTCAGGGGGTGCGGCTTTCTTT
j_gene: TRBJ1-2; v_gene: TRBV4-1; d_gene: .; abundance: .; CDR3aa: CASSHPPRGRDGYTF; CDR3nt: TGCGCCAGCAGCCACCCCCCCCGGGGGCGGGATGGCTACACCTTC
j_gene: TRBJ2-7; v_gene: TRBV19; d_gene: .; abundance: .; CDR3aa: CASSMGQGPGYSYEQYF; CDR3nt: TGTGCCAGTAGTATGGGCCAGGGCCCTGGGTACTCCTACGAGCAGTACTTC
j_gene: TRBJ1-6; v_gene: TRBV7-9; d_gene: TRBD1; abundance: many; CDR3aa: CASSPRRPGQGASNNSPLHF; CDR3nt: TGTGCCAGCAGCCCCAGACGACCGGGACAGGGGGCGTCTAATAATTCACCCCTCCACTTT
j_gene: TRBJ1-5; v_gene: TRBV2; d_gene: .; abundance: many; CDR3aa: CASSVGGGDHQPQHF; CDR3nt: TGTGCCAGCAGTGTAGGTGGGGGGGATCATCAGCCCCAGCATTTT
j_gene: TRBJ2-1; v_gene: TRBV12-3/TRBV12-4; d_gene: TRBD2; abundance: many; CDR3aa: CASTLGLAGEQFF; CDR3nt: TGTGCCAGCACCCTCGGACTAGCGGGCGAGCAGTTCTTC
j_gene: TRBJ2-7; v_gene: TRBV18; d_gene: .; abundance: .; CDR3aa: CATQGQSAYEQYF; CDR3nt: TGTGCCACCCAAGGACAGTCGGCCTACGAGCAGTACTTC
j_gene: TRBJ1-1; v_gene: TRBV6-1; d_gene: .; abundance: many; CDR3aa: CASTESGGRGANTEAFF; CDR3nt: TGTGCCAGCACCGAGTCCGGGGGGCGCGGGGCGAACACTGAAGCTTTCTTT
j_gene: TRBJ2-5; v_gene: TRBV4-1; d_gene: TRBD1; abundance: many; CDR3aa: CASSQDREKTQYF; CDR3nt: TGCGCCAGCAGCCAGGACAGGGAGAAGACCCAGTACTTC
j_gene: TRBJ2-3; v_gene: TRBV12-3/TRBV12-4; d_gene: .; abundance: many; CDR3aa: CASSLIPLGDTQYF; CDR3nt: TGTGCCAGCAGTTTAATACCCCTGGGAGATACGCAGTATTTT
j_gene: TRBJ2-7; v_gene: TRBV18; d_gene: .; abundance: .; CDR3aa: CASSSRSGIEHEQYF; CDR3nt: TGTGCCAGCTCATCACGATCGGGTATCGAACACGAGCAGTACTTC
j_gene: TRBJ2-5; v_gene: TRBV3-1; d_gene: .; abundance: few; CDR3aa: CASSQDRGLTETQYF; CDR3nt: TGTGCCAGCAGCCAAGACAGGGGCCTCACTGAGACCCAGTACTTC
j_gene: TRBJ2-3; v_gene: TRBV4-1; d_gene: .; abundance: few; CDR3aa: CASSQQDWPSTDTQYF; CDR3nt: TGCGCCAGCAGCCAACAGGACTGGCCCAGCACAGATACGCAGTATTTT
j_gene: TRBJ2-5; v_gene: TRBV3-1; d_gene: TRBD2; abundance: many; CDR3aa: CASSLGTSGGETQYF; CDR3nt: TGTGCCAGCAGCCTCGGGACTAGTGGGGGAGAGACCCAGTACTTC
j_gene: TRBJ2-7; v_gene: TRBV28; d_gene: .; abundance: many; CDR3aa: CASVDSVISEQYF; CDR3nt: TGTGCCAGTGTGGACAGCGTTATTTCCGAGCAGTACTTC
j_gene: TRBJ2-1; v_gene: TRBV12-3/TRBV12-4; d_gene: TRBD1; abundance: many; CDR3aa: CASVTGGAGNEQFF; CDR3nt: TGTGCCAGCGTTACAGGGGGCGCGGGGAATGAGCAGTTCTTC
j_gene: TRBJ2-3; v_gene: TRBV20-1; d_gene: TRBD2; abundance: once; CDR3aa: CSANRPGLAGTDTQYF; CDR3nt: TGCAGTGCGAACCGTCCGGGACTAGCGGGCACAGATACGCAGTATTTT
j_gene: TRBJ1-5; v_gene: TRBV19; d_gene: .; abundance: many; CDR3aa: CASSIGTGNQPQHF; CDR3nt: TGTGCCAGTAGTATTGGAACAGGCAATCAGCCCCAGCATTTT
j_gene: TRBJ2-7; v_gene: TRBV3-1; d_gene: .; abundance: few; CDR3aa: CASSHESYEQYF; CDR3nt: TGTGCCAGCAGCCACGAATCCTACGAGCAGTACTTC
j_gene: TRBJ1-2; v_gene: TRBV5-1; d_gene: .; abundance: many; CDR3aa: CASSFTGGDGYTF; CDR3nt: TGCGCCAGCAGCTTTACAGGTGGGGATGGCTACACCTTC
j_gene: TRBJ1-1; v_gene: TRBV20-1; d_gene: .; abundance: few; CDR3aa: CSARDDTNTEAFF; CDR3nt: TGCAGTGCTAGAGATGACACGAACACTGAAGCTTTCTTT
j_gene: TRBJ1-1; v_gene: TRBV12-5; d_gene: .; abundance: many; CDR3aa: CASGLGHTEAFF; CDR3nt: TGTGCTAGTGGTTTGGGACACACTGAAGCTTTCTTT
j_gene: TRBJ2-1; v_gene: TRBV14; d_gene: .; abundance: many; CDR3aa: CASSQVLNEQFF; CDR3nt: TGTGCCAGCAGCCAAGTATTGAATGAGCAGTTCTTC
j_gene: TRBJ2-2; v_gene: TRBV29-1; d_gene: TRBD2; abundance: .; CDR3aa: CSAEGPRLAGAPGELFF; CDR3nt: TGCAGCGCCGAAGGCCCCCGACTAGCGGGAGCGCCCGGGGAGCTGTTTTTT